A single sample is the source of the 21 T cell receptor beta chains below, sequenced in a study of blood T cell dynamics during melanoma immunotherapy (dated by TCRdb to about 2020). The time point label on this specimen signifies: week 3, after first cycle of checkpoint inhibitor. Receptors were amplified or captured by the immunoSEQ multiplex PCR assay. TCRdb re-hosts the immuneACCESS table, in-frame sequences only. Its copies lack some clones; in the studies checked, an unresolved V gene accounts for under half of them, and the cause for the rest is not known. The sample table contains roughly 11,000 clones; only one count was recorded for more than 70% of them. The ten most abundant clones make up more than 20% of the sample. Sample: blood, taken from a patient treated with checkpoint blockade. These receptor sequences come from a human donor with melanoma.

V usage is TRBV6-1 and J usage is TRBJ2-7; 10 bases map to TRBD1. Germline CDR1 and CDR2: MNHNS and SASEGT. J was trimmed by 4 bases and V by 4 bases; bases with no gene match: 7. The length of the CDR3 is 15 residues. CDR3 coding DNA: TGTGCCAGCAGTGGTTCTCCGGGACAGGGGTACGAGCAGTACTTC. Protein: CASSGSPGQGYEQYF.

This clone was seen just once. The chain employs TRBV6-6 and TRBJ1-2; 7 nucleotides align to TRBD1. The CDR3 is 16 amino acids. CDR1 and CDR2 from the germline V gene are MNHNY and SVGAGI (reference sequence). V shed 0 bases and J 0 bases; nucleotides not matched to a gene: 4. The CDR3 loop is CASSYSRTGANYGYTF. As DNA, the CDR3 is TGTGCCAGCAGTTACTCCCGGACAGGAGCTAACTATGGCTACACCTTC.

The CDR3 region is CASSQDLGDTRSYEQYF. The CDR3 DNA is TGTGCCAGCAGCCAAGATCTGGGGGACACTCGCTCCTACGAGCAGTACTTC. The chain combines TRBV4-2 with TRBJ2-7; tentative D call: TRBD1 (6 bases). This CDR3 is built from 17 residues. V dropped 0 bases and J dropped 0 bases, with 15 bases sitting between them. Germline V lookup: CDR1 LGHNA, CDR2 YNFKEQ.

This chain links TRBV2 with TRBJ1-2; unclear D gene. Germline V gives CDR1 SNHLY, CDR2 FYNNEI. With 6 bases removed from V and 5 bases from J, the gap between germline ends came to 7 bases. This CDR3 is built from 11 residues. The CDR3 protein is CASSPEYGYTF. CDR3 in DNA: TGTGCCAGCAGCCCGGAGTATGGCTACACCTTC.

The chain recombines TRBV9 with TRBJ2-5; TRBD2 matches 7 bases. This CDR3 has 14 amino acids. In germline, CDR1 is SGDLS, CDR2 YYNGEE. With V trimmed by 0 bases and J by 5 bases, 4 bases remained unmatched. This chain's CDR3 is CASSVGGSGETQYF. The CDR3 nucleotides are TGTGCCAGCAGCGTAGGCGGGAGTGGTGAGACCCAGTACTTC.

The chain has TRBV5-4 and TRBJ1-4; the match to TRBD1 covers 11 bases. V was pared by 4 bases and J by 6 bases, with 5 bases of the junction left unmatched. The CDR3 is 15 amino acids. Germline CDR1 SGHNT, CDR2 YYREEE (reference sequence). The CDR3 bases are TGTGCCAGCAGCCCGGGACAGGGGGGCGATGAAAAACTGTTTTTT. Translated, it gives CASSPGQGGDEKLFF. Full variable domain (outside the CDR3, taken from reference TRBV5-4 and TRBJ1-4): ETGVTQSPTHLIKTRGQQVTLRCSSQSGHNTVSWYQQALGQGPQFIFQYYREEENGRGNFPPRFSGLQFPNYSSELNVNALELDDSALYLCASSPGQGGDEKLFFGSGTQLSVL.

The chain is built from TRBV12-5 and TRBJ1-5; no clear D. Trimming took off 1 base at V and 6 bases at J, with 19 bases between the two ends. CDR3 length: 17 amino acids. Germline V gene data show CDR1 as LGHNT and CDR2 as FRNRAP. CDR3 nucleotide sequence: TGTGCTAGTGGTTTGGCAACCGGCCCCGCCGTGGGTCAGCCCCAGCATTTT. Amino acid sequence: CASGLATGPAVGQPQHF.

CDR3 nucleotide sequence: TGTGCCAGCAGCCCTCTTGGTGCGGGAGGGCCGGACGAGCAGTACTTC. Residues: CASSPLGAGGPDEQYF. The V call is TRBV5-5, the J call TRBJ2-7; 9 bases are a match to TRBD2. Germline lookup yields CDR1 SGHKS and CDR2 YYEKEE (reference sequence). V lost 4 bases to trimming and J lost 5 bases; unmatched junction nucleotides: 13. The CDR3 is 16 residues long.

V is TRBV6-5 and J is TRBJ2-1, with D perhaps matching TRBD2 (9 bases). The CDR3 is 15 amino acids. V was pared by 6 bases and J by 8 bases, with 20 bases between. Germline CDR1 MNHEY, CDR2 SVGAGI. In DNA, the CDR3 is TGTGCCAGCAGCAACAGGGGGACTAGCCCCCATGAGCAGTTCTTC. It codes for CASSNRGTSPHEQFF.

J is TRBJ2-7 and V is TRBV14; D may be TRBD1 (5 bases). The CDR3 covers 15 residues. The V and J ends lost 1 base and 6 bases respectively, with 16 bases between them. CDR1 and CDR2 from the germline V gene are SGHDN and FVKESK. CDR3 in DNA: TGTGCCAGCAGCCAAGTGCCAGGGTATTTTTCCGAGCAGTACTTC. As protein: CASSQVPGYFSEQYF.

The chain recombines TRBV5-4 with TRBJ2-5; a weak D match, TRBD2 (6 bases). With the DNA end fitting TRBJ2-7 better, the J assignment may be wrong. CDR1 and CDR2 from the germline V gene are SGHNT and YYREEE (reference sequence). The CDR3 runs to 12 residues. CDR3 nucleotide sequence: TGTGCCAGCAGCCGCCAGACTAGCGAGCAGTACTTC. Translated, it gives CASSRQTSEQYF.

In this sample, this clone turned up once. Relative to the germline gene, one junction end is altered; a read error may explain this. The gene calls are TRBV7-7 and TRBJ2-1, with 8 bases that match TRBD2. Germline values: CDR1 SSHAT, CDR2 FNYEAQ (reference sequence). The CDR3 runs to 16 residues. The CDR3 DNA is TGTGCTAGCAGCCCCTATAGCGGGGCAACGAACAATGAGCAGTTCTTC. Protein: CASSPYSGATNNEQFF.

CDR3 in amino acids: CASWDLGWEQYF. The CDR3 region has the DNA TGTGCCAGCTGGGACCTAGGGTGGGAGCAGTACTTC. The chain employs TRBV28 and TRBJ2-7; perhaps D is TRBD1 or TRBD2 (5 bases each). Per germline, CDR1 MDHEN and CDR2 SYDVKM. Trimming removed 8 bases from V and 7 bases from J, with 15 bases in between. This CDR3 contains 12 residues. Full variable domain (missing parts from reference TRBV28 and TRBJ2-7): DVKVTQSSRYLVKRTGEKVFLECVQDMDHENMFWYRQDPGLGLRLIYFSYDVKMKEKGDIPEGYSVSREKKERFSLILESASTNQTSMYLCASWDLGWEQYFGPGTRLTVT.

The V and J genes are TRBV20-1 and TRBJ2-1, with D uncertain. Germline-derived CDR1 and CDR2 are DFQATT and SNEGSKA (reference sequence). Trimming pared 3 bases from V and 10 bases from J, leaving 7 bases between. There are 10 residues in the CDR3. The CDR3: CSARFHEQFF. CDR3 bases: TGCAGTGCTAGGTTCCACGAGCAGTTCTTC.

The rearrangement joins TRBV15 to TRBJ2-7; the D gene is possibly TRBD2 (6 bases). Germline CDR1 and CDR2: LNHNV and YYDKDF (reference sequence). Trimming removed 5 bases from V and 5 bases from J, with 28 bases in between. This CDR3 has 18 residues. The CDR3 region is CATSERGPPGGPRDEQYF. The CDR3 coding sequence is TGTGCCACCAGCGAAAGGGGCCCCCCCGGAGGGCCTCGGGACGAGCAGTACTTC.

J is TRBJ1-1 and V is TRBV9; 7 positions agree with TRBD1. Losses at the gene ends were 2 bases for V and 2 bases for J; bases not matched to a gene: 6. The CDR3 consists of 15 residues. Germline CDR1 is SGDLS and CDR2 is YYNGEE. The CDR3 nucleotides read TGTGCCAGCAGCGTTGGGGGACAGCCCAACACTGAAGCTTTCTTT. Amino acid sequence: CASSVGGQPNTEAFF.

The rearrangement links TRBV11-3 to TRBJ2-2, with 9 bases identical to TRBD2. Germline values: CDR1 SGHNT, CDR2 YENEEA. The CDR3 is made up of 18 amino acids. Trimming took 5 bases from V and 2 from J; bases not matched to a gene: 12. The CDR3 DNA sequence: TGTGCCAGCAGCGGGACTCGCGGGAGGGGGGCCAACACCGGGGAGCTGTTTTTT. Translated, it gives CASSGTRGRGANTGELFF.

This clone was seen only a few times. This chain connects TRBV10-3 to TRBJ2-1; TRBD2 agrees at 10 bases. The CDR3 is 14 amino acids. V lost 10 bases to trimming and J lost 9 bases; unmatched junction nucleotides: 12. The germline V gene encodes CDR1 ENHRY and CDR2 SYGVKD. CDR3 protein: CATQSPSGSVEQFF. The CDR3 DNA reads TGTGCCACCCAGTCCCCTAGCGGGAGCGTTGAGCAGTTCTTC.

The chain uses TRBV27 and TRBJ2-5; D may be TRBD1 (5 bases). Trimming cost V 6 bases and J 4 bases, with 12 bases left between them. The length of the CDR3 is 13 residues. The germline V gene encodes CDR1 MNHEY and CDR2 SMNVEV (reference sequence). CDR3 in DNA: TGTGCCAGCAGACCGCAGGGCTTAGAGACCCAGTACTTC. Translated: CASRPQGLETQYF.

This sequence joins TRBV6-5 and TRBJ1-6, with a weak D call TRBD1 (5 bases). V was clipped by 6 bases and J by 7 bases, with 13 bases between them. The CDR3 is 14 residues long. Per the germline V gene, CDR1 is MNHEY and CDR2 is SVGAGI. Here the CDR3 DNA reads TGTGCCAGCAGCTCTCCCAGGGAGAATTCACCCCTCCACTTT. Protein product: CASSSPRENSPLHF.

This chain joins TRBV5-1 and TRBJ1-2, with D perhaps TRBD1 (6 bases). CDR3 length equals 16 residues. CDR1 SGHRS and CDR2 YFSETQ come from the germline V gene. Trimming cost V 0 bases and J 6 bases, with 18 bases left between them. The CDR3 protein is CASSLVFRGARDGYTF. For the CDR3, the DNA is TGCGCCAGCAGCTTGGTTTTTCGGGGGGCGAGGGATGGCTACACCTTC.